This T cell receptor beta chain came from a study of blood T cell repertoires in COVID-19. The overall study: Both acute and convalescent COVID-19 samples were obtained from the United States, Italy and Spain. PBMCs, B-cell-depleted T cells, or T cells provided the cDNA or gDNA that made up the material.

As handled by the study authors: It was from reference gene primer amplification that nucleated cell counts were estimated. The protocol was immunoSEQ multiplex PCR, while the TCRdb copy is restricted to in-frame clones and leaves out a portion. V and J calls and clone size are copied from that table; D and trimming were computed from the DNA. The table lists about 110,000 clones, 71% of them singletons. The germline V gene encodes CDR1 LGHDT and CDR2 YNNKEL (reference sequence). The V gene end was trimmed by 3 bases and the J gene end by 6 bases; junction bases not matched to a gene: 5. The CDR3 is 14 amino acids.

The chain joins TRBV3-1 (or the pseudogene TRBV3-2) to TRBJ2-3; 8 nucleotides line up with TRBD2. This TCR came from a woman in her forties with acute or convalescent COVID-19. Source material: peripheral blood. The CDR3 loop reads CASSHGGAEDTQYF. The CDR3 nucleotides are TGTGCCAGCAGCCACGGGGGGGCGGAGGATACGCAGTATTTT.